This T cell receptor beta chain originates from a study of CD8 T cells in ankylosing spondylitis. Broader study findings: A subset of motif variants has previously been described in the synovial fluid and blood of reactive arthritis. There was a TCR beta motif, made of several highly homologous variants, that appeared characteristic of ankylosing spondylitis blood. In peripheral blood, disease-linked CD8+ clones occurred at relatively low frequencies. Researchers reportedly found disease-linked clones significantly enriched in matched ankylosing spondylitis synovial fluid.

Quantitative barcoded 5'-RACE was used to prepare TCR beta libraries. TCRdb re-analysed the 5' RACE reads in MiXCR, keeping a single row per CDR3 protein. The sample records around 450,000 distinct CDR3 sequences, approximately 26% being singletons. Germline V gene data show CDR1 as LGHDT and CDR2 as YNNKEL (reference sequence). The V gene end was trimmed by 4 bases and the J gene end by 12 bases; junction bases not matched to a gene: 12. This CDR3 has 15 amino acids. Turning to this clonotype: The antigen remains unidentified.

This sequence joins TRBV3-1 and TRBJ1-4; 9 bases are shared with TRBD1. The source material was blood, either unsorted or a sorted T cell fraction (not recorded which). This TCR was recovered from a male donor with ankylosing spondylitis. The CDR3 region has the DNA TGTGCCAGCAGCCCCACGGGACAGGGAGCGGTGGAACTGTTTTTT. It is translated as CASSPTGQGAVELFF.